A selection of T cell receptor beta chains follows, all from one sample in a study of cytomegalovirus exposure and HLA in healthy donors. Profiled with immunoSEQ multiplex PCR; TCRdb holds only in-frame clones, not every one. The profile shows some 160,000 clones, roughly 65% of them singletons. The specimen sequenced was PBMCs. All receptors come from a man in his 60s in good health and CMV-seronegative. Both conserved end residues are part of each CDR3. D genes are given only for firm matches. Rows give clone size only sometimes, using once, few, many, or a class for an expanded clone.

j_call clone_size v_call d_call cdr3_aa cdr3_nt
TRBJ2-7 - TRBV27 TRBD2 CASSSILAGASYEQYF TGTGCCAGCAGTTCGATCTTAGCGGGAGCTAGCTACGAGCAGTACTTC
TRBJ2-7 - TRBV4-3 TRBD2 CASSQQLAGSYEQYF TGCGCCAGCAGCCAGCAACTAGCGGGAAGCTACGAGCAGTACTTC
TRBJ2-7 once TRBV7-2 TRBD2 CASSLGPWAGGLGEQYF TGTGCCAGCAGCTTAGGCCCGTGGGCGGGAGGGCTTGGCGAGCAGTACTTC
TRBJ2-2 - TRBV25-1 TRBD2 CASSEFGRLAGGTGELFF TGTGCCAGCAGTGAATTTGGCCGACTAGCGGGAGGGACCGGGGAGCTGTTTTTT
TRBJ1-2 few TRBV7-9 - CASSLAPGEATGGYTF TGTGCCAGCAGCTTAGCCCCCGGGGAAGCAACGGGTGGCTACACCTTC
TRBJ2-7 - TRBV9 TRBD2 CASSVGEGLAGYEQYF TGTGCCAGCAGCGTAGGGGAGGGGCTAGCGGGCTACGAGCAGTACTTC
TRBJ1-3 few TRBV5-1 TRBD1 CASSLFIGSGRGGYSGNTIYF TGCGCCAGCAGCCTATTCATTGGGTCGGGTCGAGGGGGCTACTCTGGAAACACCATATATTTT
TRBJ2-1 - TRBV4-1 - CASSQARVAVQYNEQFF TGCGCCAGCAGCCAAGCAAGGGTAGCGGTACAGTACAATGAGCAGTTCTTC
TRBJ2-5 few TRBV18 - CASSPDWGPQETQYF TGTGCCAGCTCACCAGACTGGGGGCCTCAAGAGACCCAGTACTTC
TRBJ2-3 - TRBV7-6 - CASSLTGLGTDTQYF TGTGCCAGCAGCTTAACGGGGTTGGGCACAGATACGCAGTATTTT
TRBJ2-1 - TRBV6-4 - CASSEITGSNEQFF TGTGCCAGCAGTGAAATAACAGGGAGCAATGAGCAGTTCTTC
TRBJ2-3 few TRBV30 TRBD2 CAWRGLAGVRDTQYF TGTGCCTGGAGGGGACTAGCGGGAGTCAGAGATACGCAGTATTTT
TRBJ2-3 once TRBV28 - CAGSTTLTASLSTDTQYF TGTGCCGGCAGTACTACCTTGACAGCGAGCCTTAGCACAGATACGCAGTATTTT
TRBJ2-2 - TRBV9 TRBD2 CASSVASGSVDYTGELFF TGTGCCAGCAGCGTAGCTAGCGGGAGTGTTGATTACACCGGGGAGCTGTTTTTT
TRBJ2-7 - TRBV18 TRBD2 CASSPAGTKNYEQYF TGTGCCAGCTCACCTGCCGGGACTAAGAATTACGAGCAGTACTTC
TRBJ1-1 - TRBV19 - CASTPTANTEAFF TGTGCCAGTACCCCGACAGCGAACACTGAAGCTTTCTTT
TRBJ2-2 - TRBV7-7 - CASSLVVGAENTGELFF TGTGCCAGCAGCTTAGTCGTGGGGGCGGAGAACACCGGGGAGCTGTTTTTT
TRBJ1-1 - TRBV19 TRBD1 CASIRQGETKAFF TGTGCCAGTATAAGACAGGGGGAAACGAAAGCTTTCTTT
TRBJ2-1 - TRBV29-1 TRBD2 CSVDGEGAEQFF TGCAGCGTTGATGGGGAGGGAGCTGAGCAGTTCTTC
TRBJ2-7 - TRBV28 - CASSLRQPYEQYF TGTGCCAGCAGTTTAAGACAGCCCTACGAGCAGTACTTC
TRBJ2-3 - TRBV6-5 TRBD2 CASNPRGSNEDTQYF TGTGCCAGCAATCCACGCGGGAGTAACGAAGATACGCAGTATTTT
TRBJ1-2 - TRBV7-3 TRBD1 CASSSGTGGKSLGYTF TGTGCCAGCAGCTCCGGGACAGGGGGAAAATCTCTTGGCTACACCTTC
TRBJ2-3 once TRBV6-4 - CASSDRRGISTDTQYF TGTGCCAGCAGTGACAGACGGGGGATAAGCACAGATACGCAGTATTTT
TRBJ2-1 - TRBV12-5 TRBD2 CASGLSTTSGASYNEQFF TGTGCTAGTGGTTTGTCCACCACTAGCGGAGCTTCCTACAATGAGCAGTTCTTC
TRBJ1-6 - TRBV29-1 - CSVRSREDSPLHF TGCAGCGTTCGATCCAGGGAGGATTCTCCCCTCCACTTT
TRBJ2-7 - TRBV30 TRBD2 CAWSVRGAGGLDEQYF TGTGCCTGGAGTGTACGGGGAGCGGGAGGGCTCGACGAGCAGTACTTC
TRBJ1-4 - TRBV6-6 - CASSYKGGTNEKLFF TGTGCCAGCAGTTACAAAGGGGGAACTAATGAAAAACTGTTTTTT
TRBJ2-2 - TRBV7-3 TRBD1 CASSLMPTGVGTGELFF TGTGCCAGCAGCTTAATGCCGACAGGGGTAGGGACCGGGGAGCTGTTTTTT
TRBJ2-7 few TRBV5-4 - CASSSEGRASYEQYF TGTGCCAGCAGCTCCGAGGGTCGAGCTTCCTACGAGCAGTACTTC
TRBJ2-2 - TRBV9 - CASSVASDTGELFF TGTGCCAGCAGCGTAGCTAGTGACACCGGGGAGCTGTTTTTT
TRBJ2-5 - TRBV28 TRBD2 CASSLYGLAGHQQETQYF TGTGCCAGCAGTTTATATGGGCTAGCGGGACACCAACAAGAGACCCAGTACTTC
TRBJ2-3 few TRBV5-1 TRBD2 CASSLVAGDQDTQYF TGCGCCAGCAGCTTGGTAGCGGGAGACCAAGATACGCAGTATTTT
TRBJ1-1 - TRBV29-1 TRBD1 CSVYRGLGGTEAFF TGCAGCGTCTACAGGGGGCTAGGGGGGACTGAAGCTTTCTTT
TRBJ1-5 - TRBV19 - CASTPSGGQINQPQHF TGTGCCAGTACCCCATCGGGAGGGCAGATTAATCAGCCCCAGCATTTT
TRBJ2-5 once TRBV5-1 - CASSLKGAETQYF TGCGCCAGCAGCTTGAAAGGGGCCGAGACCCAGTACTTC
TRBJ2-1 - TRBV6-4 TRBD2 CASSVRRLAGVEQFF TGTGCCAGCAGTGTAAGGAGACTAGCGGGAGTTGAGCAGTTCTTC
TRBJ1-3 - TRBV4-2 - CASSQALNRVSGNTIYF TGTGCCAGCAGCCAAGCACTGAATCGAGTCTCTGGAAACACCATATATTTT
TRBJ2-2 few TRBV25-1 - CASSLRRGSNTGELFF TGTGCCAGCAGTCTTCGTAGGGGATCGAACACCGGGGAGCTGTTTTTT
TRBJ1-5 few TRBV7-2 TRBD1 CASSLAGTAADQPQHF TGTGCCAGCAGCTTAGCTGGGACAGCTGCTGATCAGCCCCAGCATTTT
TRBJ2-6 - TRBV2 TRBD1 CASSRDRWSGANVLTF TGTGCCAGCAGCCGGGACAGGTGGTCTGGGGCCAACGTCCTGACTTTC
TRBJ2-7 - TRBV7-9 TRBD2 CASSSSGSSYEQYF TGTGCCAGCAGCTCTAGCGGGAGCTCCTACGAGCAGTACTTC
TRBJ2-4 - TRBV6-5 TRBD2 CASSSLAGSAKNIQYF TGTGCCAGCAGTTCTTTAGCGGGATCAGCCAAAAACATTCAGTACTTC
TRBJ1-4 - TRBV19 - CASSEGTATNEKLFF TGTGCCAGTAGTGAGGGAACCGCAACTAATGAAAAACTGTTTTTT
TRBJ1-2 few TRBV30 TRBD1 CAWTRGRSYGYTF TGTGCCTGGACAAGGGGGCGAAGCTATGGCTACACCTTC